The TCR beta chain under discussion was sequenced for a study of cytomegalovirus exposure and HLA in healthy donors. The CDR3 is made up of 15 amino acids. The V end was cut by 4 bases, the J end by 0 bases, with 9 bases between. Germline V lookup: CDR1 SGHTA, CDR2 FQGTGA. The PCR was carried out with 60 Vbeta primers and 13 Jbeta primers. The data were produced by immunoSEQ multiplex PCR, yet TCRdb's version contains in-frame clones alone and is incomplete. This repertoire comprises 60,000 or so clones; its ten largest clones make up approximately 9%. This clonotype originated in a man aged 45 to 65 in good health and CMV-seropositive. Source material: PBMCs. The V call is TRBV7-3, the J call TRBJ2-2; possible D gene TRBD1, 6 bases. The CDR3 protein is CASSSRGSNTGELFF. The CDR3 nucleotides read TGTGCCAGCAGCTCAAGGGGGTCGAACACCGGGGAGCTGTTTTTT.